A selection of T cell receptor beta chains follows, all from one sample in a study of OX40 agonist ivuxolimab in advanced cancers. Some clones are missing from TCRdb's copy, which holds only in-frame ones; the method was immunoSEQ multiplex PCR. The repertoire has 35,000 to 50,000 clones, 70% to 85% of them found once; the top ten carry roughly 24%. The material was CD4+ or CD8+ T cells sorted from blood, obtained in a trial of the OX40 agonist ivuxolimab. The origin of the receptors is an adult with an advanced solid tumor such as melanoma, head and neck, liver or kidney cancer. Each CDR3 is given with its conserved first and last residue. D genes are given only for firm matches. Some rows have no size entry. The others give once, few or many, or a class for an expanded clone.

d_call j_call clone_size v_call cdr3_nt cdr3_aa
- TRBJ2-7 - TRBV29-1 TGCAGCGTTGAAACGAGGGAGGACCGGGAGCAGTACTTC CSVETREDREQYF
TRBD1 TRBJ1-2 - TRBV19 TGTGCCAGTAGTAACCTTCGACAGGGGGCGGGAGGCTACACCTTC CASSNLRQGAGGYTF
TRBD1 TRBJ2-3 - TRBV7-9 TGTGCCAGCAGCTTAGCGCGGGACAGGTTGTATTTT CASSLARDRLYF
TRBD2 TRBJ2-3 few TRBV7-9 TGTGCCAGCAGCTCCATCGGACTAGAAATAACAGATACGCAGTATTTT CASSSIGLEITDTQYF
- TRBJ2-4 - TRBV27 TGTGCCAGCAGTTTATCGATCGGTGGCTATGGGGCCAAAAACATTCAGTACTTC CASSLSIGGYGAKNIQYF
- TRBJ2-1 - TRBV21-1 TGTGCCAGCTGCTGGAACATAGCTAATGAGCAGTTCTTC CASCWNIANEQFF
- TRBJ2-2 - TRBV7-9 TGTGCCACCCCAACGGGGTCGGGCACCGGGGAGCTGTTTTTT CATPTGSGTGELFF
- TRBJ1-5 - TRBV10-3 TGTGCCATCAGCGAAGACAGTAACAATCAGCCCCAGCATTTT CAISEDSNNQPQHF
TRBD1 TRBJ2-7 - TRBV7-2 TGTGCCAGCAGATTGGACAGGGGGGACGAGCAGTACTTC CASRLDRGDEQYF
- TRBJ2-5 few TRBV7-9 TGTGCCAGCAGCCCCCGCTGGGGGCCAGAGACCCAGTACTTC CASSPRWGPETQYF
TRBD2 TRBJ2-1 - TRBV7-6 TGTGCCAGCAGCTTAAAAGCGGGAGGGGGCAATGAGCAGTTCTTC CASSLKAGGGNEQFF
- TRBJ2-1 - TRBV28 TGTGCCAGCAGAACTCATGGGACACCTTCGGGCAATGAGCAGTTCTTC CASRTHGTPSGNEQFF
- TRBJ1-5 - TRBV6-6 TGTGCCAGCAGTTACCAGGAAGGCAACTATCAGCCCCAGCATTTT CASSYQEGNYQPQHF
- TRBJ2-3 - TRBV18 TGTGCCAGCTCACCACCGGTACAGTTCTCGGATACGCAGTATTTT CASSPPVQFSDTQYF
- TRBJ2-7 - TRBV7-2 TGTGCCAGCAGCTTACGGGAATCGTACGAGCAGTACTTC CASSLRESYEQYF
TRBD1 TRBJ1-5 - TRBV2 TGTGCCGGCACAGGGGGGAGGAATCAGCCCCAGCATTTT CAGTGGRNQPQHF
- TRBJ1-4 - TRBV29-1 TGCAGCGCCCGGGACTTATGGGATGAAAAACTGTTTTTT CSARDLWDEKLFF
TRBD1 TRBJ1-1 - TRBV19 TGTGCCAGTAGTATTGTTGGGACAGCAGAAGCTTTCTTT CASSIVGTAEAFF
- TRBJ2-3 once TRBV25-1 TGTGCCAGCGGACCGGGAGATACGCAGTATTTT CASGPGDTQYF
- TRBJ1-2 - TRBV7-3 TGTGCCAGCAGCCCCAAGGACTATGGCTACACCTTC CASSPKDYGYTF
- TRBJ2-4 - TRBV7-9 TGTGCCAGCACCGGGGACAACAAAAACATTCAGTACTTC CASTGDNKNIQYF
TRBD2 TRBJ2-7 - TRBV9 TGTGCCAGCAGCCTCGGGACTAGCGGGACTCACTACGAGCAGTACTTC CASSLGTSGTHYEQYF
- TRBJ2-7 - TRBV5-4 TGTGCCAGCAAGGTACAGGGTTGGAGCGAGCAGTACTTC CASKVQGWSEQYF
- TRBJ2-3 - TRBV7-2 TGTGCCAGCACCTACTCGGGGGATACGCAGTATTTT CASTYSGDTQYF
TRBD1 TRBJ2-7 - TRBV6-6 TGTGCCAGCAGTTACTTAGGGACAGGGTACTACGAGCAGTACTTC CASSYLGTGYYEQYF
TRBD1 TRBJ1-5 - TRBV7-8 TGTGCCAGCAGCTTAGCGGGACAGGGACGGCCCAATCAGCCCCAGCATTTT CASSLAGQGRPNQPQHF
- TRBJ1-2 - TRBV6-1 TGTGCCAGCAGGACACAGGGCTTTGAAGGCTACACCTTC CASRTQGFEGYTF
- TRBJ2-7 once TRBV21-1 TGTGCCAGCAGCAAAGGCGGACTAGCGTCAACCTACGAGCAGTACTTC CASSKGGLASTYEQYF
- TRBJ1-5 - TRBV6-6 TGTGCCAGCAGTTACGGTGGGCCTAGCAATCAGCCCCAGCATTTT CASSYGGPSNQPQHF
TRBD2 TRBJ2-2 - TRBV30 TGTGCCTTCGGGAGGCCGAAGAACACCGGGGAGCTGTTTTTT CAFGRPKNTGELFF
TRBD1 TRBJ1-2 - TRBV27 TGTGCCAGCAGTTTATTGACAGGGGGAAACTATGGCTACACCTTC CASSLLTGGNYGYTF
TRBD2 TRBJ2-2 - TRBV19 TGTGCCAGTAGTATAGATCGGGAGGGCCGGGCCGGGGAGCTGTTTTTT CASSIDREGRAGELFF
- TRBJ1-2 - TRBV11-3 TGTGCCAGCAGTTTGGGGGCAGGGTTTGGCTACACCTTC CASSLGAGFGYTF
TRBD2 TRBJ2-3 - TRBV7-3 TGTGCCAGCAGCAATAGCGGGAGCACAGATACGCAGTATTTT CASSNSGSTDTQYF
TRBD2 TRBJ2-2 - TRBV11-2 TGTGCCAGCAGCCCACCGTTGGGGGAGGGGTACACCGGGGAGCTGTTTTTT CASSPPLGEGYTGELFF
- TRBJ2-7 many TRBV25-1 TGTGCCAGCACGGGACGAAGCTCCTACGAGCAGTACTTC CASTGRSSYEQYF
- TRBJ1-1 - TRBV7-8 TGTGCCAGCAGCTCCCCCCAGGTGAGAAACACTGAAGCTTTCTTT CASSSPQVRNTEAFF
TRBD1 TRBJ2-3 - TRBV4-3 TGCGCCAGCAGCCAAGAGGGACAGGGGTTCGATACGCAGTATTTT CASSQEGQGFDTQYF
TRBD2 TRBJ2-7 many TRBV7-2 TGTGCCAGCAGCCGTGACGAGCGGGAGGACTCCTACGAGCAGTACTTC CASSRDEREDSYEQYF
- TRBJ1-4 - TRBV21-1 TGTGCCAGCAGCAAAAAGAGGGGGTTACAGGGAGGTAATGAAAAACTGTTTTTT CASSKKRGLQGGNEKLFF
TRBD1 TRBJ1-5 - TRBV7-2 TGTGCCAGCAGCTCCACAGGGGTCAGTCAGCCCCAGCATTTT CASSSTGVSQPQHF
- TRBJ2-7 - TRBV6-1 TGTGCCAGCGGACCGACGGCCTACGAGCAGTACTTC CASGPTAYEQYF
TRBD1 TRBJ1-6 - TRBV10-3 TGTGCCATCAACCCGACAGGGGCAGGCAATTCACCCCTCCACTTT CAINPTGAGNSPLHF
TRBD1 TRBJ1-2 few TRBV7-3 TGTGCCAGCAGCCCCCAGACAGGGTCCTATGGCTACACCTTC CASSPQTGSYGYTF
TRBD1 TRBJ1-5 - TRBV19 TGTGCCAGTAGTATCCGGGGACAGGGAGGCAATCAGCCCCAGCATTTT CASSIRGQGGNQPQHF
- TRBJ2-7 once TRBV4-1 TGCGCCAGCAGCCGCGGACCAGGTTACGAGCAGTACTTC CASSRGPGYEQYF
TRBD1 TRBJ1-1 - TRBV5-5 TGTGCCAGCAGCTTGGCCGGGACAGCGAACACTGAAGCTTTCTTT CASSLAGTANTEAFF
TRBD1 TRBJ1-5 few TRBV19 TGTGCCAGTAGAGGGGACAGGGAGGGGATTCAGCCCCAGCATTTT CASRGDREGIQPQHF
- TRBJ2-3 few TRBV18 TGTGCCAGCTCCCCTGTTCGTGGGAGCACAGATACGCAGTATTTT CASSPVRGSTDTQYF
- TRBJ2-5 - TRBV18 TGTGCCAGCTCACCGCCGGAGAGGTACGATGAGACCCAGTACTTC CASSPPERYDETQYF
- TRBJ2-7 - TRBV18 TGTGCCAGCTCACCACAACGGACAAGTTCCTACGAGCAGTACTTC CASSPQRTSSYEQYF
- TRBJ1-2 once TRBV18 TGTGCCAGCTCATCGGATATGGGGGCCTATGGCTACACCTTC CASSSDMGAYGYTF
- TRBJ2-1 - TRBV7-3 TGTGCCAGCAGCTTAACCGCAGGCTGGAATGAGCAGTTCTTC CASSLTAGWNEQFF
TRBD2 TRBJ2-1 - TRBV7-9 TGTGCCAGCAGCGTCCCACTAGCGGAGCAGTTCTTC CASSVPLAEQFF
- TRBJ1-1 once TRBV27 TGTGCCAGCAGTTATTTGACGAACACTGAAGCTTTCTTT CASSYLTNTEAFF